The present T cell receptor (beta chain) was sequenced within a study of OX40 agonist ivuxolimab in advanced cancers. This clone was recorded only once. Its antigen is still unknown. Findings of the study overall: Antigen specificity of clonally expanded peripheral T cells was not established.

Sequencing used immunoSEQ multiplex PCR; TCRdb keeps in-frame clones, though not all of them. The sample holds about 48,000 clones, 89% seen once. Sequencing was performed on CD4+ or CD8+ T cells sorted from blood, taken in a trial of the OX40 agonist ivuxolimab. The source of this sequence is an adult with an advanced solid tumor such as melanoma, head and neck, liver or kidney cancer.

This CDR3 is CSVEVAGFYEQYF. The CDR3 DNA is TGCAGCGTTGAAGTAGCGGGGTTCTACGAGCAGTACTTC. The chain recombines TRBV29-1 with TRBJ2-7; TRBD2 matches at 8 bases. The CDR3 is 13 amino acids. Germline V gives CDR1 SQVTM, CDR2 ANQGSEA. V lost 1 base, J lost 3 bases, and 2 bases stayed unmatched.